The 6 T cell receptor beta chains below all came from one sample that was sequenced in a study of CD8 T cells in ankylosing spondylitis (dated by TCRdb to about 2017). The paper's findings and limits, for the study overall: A TCR beta motif made up of roughly eight highly homologous amino acid variants appeared to be characteristic of blood from ankylosing spondylitis patients.

The antigens of these receptors remain unknown. The library relied on 5' RACE. Sequencing relied on an Illumina HiSeq 2500. The public reads were run again by TCRdb, first through fastp at Q25 and then through MiXCR, and only productive beta chains were kept. CDR3 protein sequences are deduplicated, and each keeps its most common genes and DNA. In this sample the table shows fewer than 450,000 distinct CDR3 sequences, 17% of which occur a single time. The ten largest account for over 1% of the sample. The sequenced sample was blood, either unsorted or a sorted T cell fraction (not recorded which). The source of these receptors is a male donor with ankylosing spondylitis.

The V gene is TRBV20-1, the J gene TRBJ1-2; D remains unclear. The germline V gene encodes CDR1 DFQATT and CDR2 SNEGSKA (reference sequence). Trimming took off 3 bases at V and 13 bases at J, with 18 bases between the two ends. CDR3 length: 12 residues. Here the CDR3 reads CSASLPHRGFTF. The CDR3 DNA follows: TGCAGTGCTAGCTTACCCCACAGAGGTTTCACCTTC.

This clonotype was detected many times. This sequence joins TRBV19 and TRBJ1-2; no clear D gene. V dropped 6 bases and J dropped 5 bases, with 16 bases sitting between them. This CDR3 has 14 residues. Germline assignment: CDR1 LNHDA and CDR2 SQIVND (reference sequence). The CDR3 is CASRRTQQSYGYTF. CDR3 DNA: TGTGCCAGTAGGCGAACCCAGCAATCTTATGGCTACACCTTC.

This clonotype was counted many times. CDR3 in DNA: TGTGCCAGCAGTGAAAGGGGGAGCAATCAGCCCCAGCATTTT. It yields the protein CASSERGSNQPQHF. The chain uses TRBV6-1 and TRBJ1-5; tentatively, D is TRBD1 (6 bases). The CDR3 loop spans 14 amino acids. V lost 2 bases, J lost 1 base, and 6 bases lay in between. Germline V gene lookup returns CDR1 MNHNS and CDR2 SASEGT.

Notes on this clonotype: The germline gene is not matched at one end of the junction; a read error may be the cause. The rearrangement joins TRBV19 to TRBJ1-5, with D unclear. Germline CDR1 is LNHDA and CDR2 is SQIVND (reference sequence). This CDR3 has 18 residues. The CDR3 protein is CPSTLTDRAQIGNQPQHF. The CDR3 coding sequence is TGTCCCAGTACCCTAACAGACCGGGCCCAGATCGGCAATCAGCCCCAGCATTTT.

V usage is TRBV20-1 and J usage is TRBJ2-7; no reliable D call. The CDR3 runs 14 residues. Deletions cut 0 bases from V and 4 bases from J, with 13 bases between. Germline values: CDR1 DFQATT, CDR2 SNEGSKA (reference sequence). CDR3 loop: CSARDPWGGYEQYF. The CDR3 bases are TGCAGTGCTAGAGATCCCTGGGGTGGGTACGAGCAGTACTTC.

This clonotype was counted between two and nine times. The chain couples TRBV5-1 to TRBJ2-3; the match to TRBD2 covers 15 bases. From germline, CDR1 is SGHRS and CDR2 YFSETQ. The CDR3 covers 18 residues. V was clipped by 2 bases and J by 2 bases; unmatched bases: 6. The CDR3 DNA follows: TGCGCCAGCAGCTTACCGGGACTAGCGGGAGGCTCCACAGATACGCAGTATTTT. Amino acid sequence: CASSLPGLAGGSTDTQYF.